This section outlines one TCR beta chain sequence together with its context. Following RNA extraction, reverse transcription yielded cDNA that acted as the sequencing template. Sequencing was performed with immunoSEQ multiplex PCR; in TCRdb, only in-frame clones are kept and a portion is missing. This table holds some 150,000 clones, roughly 50% found once. Trimming took 5 bases from V and 8 from J, leaving 9 bases between them. CDR1 is MNHEY and CDR2 is SMNVEV in the germline V gene (reference sequence). The CDR3 has 12 amino acids. The data stem from a study of CD8+ T cells in alopecia areata. J is TRBJ1-4 and V is TRBV27; D ambiguous. The sequencing here drew on CD4+ T cells sorted from blood, taken at week 0. The receptor was derived from a human donor with alopecia areata. The CDR3 DNA sequence: TGTGCCAGCAGTGCGGTTGGGGAAAAACTGTTTTTT. As protein: CASSAVGEKLFF.